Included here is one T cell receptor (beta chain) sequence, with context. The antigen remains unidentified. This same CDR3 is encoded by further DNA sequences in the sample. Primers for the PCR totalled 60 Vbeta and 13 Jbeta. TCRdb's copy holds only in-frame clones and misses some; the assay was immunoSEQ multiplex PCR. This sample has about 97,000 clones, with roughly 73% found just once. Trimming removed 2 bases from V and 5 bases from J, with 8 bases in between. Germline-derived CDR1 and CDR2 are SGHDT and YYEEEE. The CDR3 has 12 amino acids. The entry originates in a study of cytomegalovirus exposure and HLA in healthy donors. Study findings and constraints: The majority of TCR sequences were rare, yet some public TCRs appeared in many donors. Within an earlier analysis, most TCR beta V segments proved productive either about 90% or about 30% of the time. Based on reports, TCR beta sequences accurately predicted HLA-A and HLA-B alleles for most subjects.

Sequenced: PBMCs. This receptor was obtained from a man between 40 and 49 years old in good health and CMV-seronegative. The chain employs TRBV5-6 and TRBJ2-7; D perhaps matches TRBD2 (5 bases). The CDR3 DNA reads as TGTGCCAGCAGCTTAACGGGGAACGAGCAGTACTTC. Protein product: CASSLTGNEQYF.